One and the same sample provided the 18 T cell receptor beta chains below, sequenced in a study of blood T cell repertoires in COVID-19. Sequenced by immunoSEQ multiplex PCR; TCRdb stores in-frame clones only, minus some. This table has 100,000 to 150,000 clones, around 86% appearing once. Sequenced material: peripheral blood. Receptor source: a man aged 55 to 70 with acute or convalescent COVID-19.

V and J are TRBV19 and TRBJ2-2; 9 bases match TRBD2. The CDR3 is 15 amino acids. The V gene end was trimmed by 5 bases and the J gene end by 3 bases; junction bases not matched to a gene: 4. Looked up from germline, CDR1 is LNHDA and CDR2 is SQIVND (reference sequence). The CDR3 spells CASSLPSGDTGELFF. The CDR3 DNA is TGTGCCAGTAGTTTACCTAGCGGGGACACCGGGGAGCTGTTTTTT.

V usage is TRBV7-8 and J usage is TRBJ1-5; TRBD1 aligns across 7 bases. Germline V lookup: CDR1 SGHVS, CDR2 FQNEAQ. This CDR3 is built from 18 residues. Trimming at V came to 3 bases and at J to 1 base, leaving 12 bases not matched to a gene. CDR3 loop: CASSFLGSGTASNQPQHF. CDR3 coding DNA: TGTGCCAGCAGCTTCCTGGGGTCCGGGACAGCAAGCAATCAGCCCCAGCATTTT.

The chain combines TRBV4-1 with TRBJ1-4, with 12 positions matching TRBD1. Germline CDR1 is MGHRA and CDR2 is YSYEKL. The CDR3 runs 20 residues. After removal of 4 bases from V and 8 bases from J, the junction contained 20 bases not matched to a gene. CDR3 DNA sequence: TGCGCCAGCAGCCGATCGGGAGGGGGGACAGGGGGCGTTGGTCCCGAAAAACTGTTTTTT. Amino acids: CASSRSGGGTGGVGPEKLFF.

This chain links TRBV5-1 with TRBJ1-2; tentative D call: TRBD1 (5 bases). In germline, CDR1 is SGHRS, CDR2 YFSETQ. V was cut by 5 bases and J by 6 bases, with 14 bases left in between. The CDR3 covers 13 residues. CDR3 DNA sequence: TGCGCCAGCAGGGGCGGGGGAGCAGATGGCTACACCTTC. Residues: CASRGGGADGYTF. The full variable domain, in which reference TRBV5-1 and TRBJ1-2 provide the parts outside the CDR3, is KAGVTQTPRYLIKTRGQQVTLSCSPISGHRSVSWYQQTPGQGLQFLFEYFSETQRNKGNFPGRFSGRQFSNSRSEMNVSTLELGDSALYLCASRGGGADGYTFGSGTRLTVV.

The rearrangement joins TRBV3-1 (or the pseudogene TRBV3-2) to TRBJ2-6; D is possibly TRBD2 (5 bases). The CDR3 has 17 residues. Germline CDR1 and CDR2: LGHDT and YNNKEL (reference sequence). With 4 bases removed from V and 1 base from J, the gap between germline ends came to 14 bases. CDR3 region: CASSPRPTGSGANVLTF. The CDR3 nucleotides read TGTGCCAGCAGCCCCAGGCCGACGGGGTCTGGGGCCAACGTCCTGACTTTC.

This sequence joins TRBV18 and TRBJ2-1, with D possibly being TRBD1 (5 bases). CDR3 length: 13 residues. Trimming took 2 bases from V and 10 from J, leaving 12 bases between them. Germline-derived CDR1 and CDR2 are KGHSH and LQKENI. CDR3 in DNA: TGTGCCAGCTCACCAACAACTACAGGCGAGCAGTTCTTC. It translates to CASSPTTTGEQFF.

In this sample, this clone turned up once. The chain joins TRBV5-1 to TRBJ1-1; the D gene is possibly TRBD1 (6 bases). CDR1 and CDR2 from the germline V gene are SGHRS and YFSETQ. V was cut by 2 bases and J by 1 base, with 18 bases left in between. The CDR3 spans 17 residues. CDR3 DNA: TGCGCCAGCAGCTTACAGGGTACGTGGGCCCCGAACACTGAAGCTTTCTTT. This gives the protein CASSLQGTWAPNTEAFF.

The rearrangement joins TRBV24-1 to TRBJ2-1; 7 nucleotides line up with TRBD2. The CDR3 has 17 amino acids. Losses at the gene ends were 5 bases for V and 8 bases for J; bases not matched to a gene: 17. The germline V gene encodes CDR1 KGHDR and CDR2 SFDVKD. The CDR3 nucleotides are TGTGCCACCAGTGCCGCCGGGGGTAGCGGGTTTAAAGATGAGCAGTTCTTC. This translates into CATSAAGGSGFKDEQFF.

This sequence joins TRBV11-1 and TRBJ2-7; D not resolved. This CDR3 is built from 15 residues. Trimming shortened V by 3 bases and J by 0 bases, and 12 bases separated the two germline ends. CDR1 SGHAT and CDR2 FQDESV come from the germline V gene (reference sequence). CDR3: CASSFTVTASYEQYF. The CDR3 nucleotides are TGTGCCAGCAGCTTTACGGTCACCGCCTCCTACGAGCAGTACTTC.

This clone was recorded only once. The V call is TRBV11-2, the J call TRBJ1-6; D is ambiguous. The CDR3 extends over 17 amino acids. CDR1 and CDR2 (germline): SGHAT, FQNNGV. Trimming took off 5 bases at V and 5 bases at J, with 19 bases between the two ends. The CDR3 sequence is CASSTRPQDAHNSPLHF. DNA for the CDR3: TGTGCCAGCAGCACCCGACCCCAGGATGCACATAATTCACCCCTCCACTTT.

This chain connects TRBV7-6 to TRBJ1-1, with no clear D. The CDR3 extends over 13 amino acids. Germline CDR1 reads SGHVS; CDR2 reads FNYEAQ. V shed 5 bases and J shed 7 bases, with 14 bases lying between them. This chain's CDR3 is CASSPQLGGEAFF. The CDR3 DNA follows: TGTGCCAGCAGCCCTCAACTTGGAGGTGAAGCTTTCTTT. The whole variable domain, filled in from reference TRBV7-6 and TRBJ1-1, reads GAGVSQSPRYKVTKRGQDVALRCDPISGHVSLYWYRQALGQGPEFLTYFNYEAQQDKSGLPNDRFSAERPEGSISTLTIQRTEQRDSAMYRCASSPQLGGEAFFGQGTRLTVV.

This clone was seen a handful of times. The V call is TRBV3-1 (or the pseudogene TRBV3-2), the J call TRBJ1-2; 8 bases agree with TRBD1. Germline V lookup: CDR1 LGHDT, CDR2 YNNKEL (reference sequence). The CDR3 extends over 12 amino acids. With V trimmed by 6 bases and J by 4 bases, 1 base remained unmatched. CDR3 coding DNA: TGTGCCAGCAGTGGACAGGGCTATGGCTACACCTTC. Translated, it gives CASSGQGYGYTF.

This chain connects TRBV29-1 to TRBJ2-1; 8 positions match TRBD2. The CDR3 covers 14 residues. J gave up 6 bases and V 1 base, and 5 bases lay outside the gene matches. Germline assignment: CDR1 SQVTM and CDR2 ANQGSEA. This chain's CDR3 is CSVEGGAGANEQFF. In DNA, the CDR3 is TGCAGCGTTGAAGGTGGAGCGGGGGCCAATGAGCAGTTCTTC.

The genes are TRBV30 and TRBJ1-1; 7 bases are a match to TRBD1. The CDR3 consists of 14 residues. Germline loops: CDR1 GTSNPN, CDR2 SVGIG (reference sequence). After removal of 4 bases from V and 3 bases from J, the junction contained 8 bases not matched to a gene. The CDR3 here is CAWNSDREYTEAFF. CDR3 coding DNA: TGTGCCTGGAATTCAGACAGGGAGTACACTGAAGCTTTCTTT.

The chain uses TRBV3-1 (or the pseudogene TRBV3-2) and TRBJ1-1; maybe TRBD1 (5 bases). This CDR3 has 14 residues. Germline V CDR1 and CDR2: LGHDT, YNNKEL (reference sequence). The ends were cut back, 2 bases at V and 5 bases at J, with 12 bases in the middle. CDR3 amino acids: CASSQQGFGTEAFF. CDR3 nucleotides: TGTGCCAGCAGCCAACAGGGCTTTGGGACTGAAGCTTTCTTT.

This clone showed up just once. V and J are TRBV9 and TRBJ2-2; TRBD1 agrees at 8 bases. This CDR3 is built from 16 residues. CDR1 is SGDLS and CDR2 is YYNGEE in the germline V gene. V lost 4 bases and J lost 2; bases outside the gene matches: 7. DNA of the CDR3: TGTGCCAGCAGCCTAAGACAGGGGCCAAACACCGGGGAGCTGTTTTTT. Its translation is CASSLRQGPNTGELFF. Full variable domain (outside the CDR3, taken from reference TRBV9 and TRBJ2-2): DSGVTQTPKHLITATGQRVTLRCSPRSGDLSVYWYQQSLDQGLQFLIQYYNGEERAKGNILERFSAQQFPDLHSELNLSSLELGDSALYFCASSLRQGPNTGELFFGEGSRLTVL.

CDR3: CATRKPGQGSYEQYF. The CDR3 DNA follows: TGTGCCACCAGAAAACCGGGACAGGGCTCCTACGAGCAGTACTTC. The genes are TRBV15 and TRBJ2-7, with TRBD1 matching over 9 bases. The CDR3 totals 15 residues. Germline V gene lookup returns CDR1 LNHNV and CDR2 YYDKDF (reference sequence). Trimming cost V 6 bases and J 0 bases; bases outside gene matches: 6.

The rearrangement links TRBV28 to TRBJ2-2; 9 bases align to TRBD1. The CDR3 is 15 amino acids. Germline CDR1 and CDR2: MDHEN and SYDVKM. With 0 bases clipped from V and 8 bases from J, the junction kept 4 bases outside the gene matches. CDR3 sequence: CASSLWRTGEGELFF. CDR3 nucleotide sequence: TGTGCCAGCAGTTTATGGAGGACAGGGGAAGGGGAGCTGTTTTTT.